The TCR beta chain described here comes from a study of blood T cell repertoires in COVID-19 (dated by TCRdb to the early 2020s). The study in broad terms: Collaborator samples came from the United States, Italy and Spain and covered acute and convalescent phases of COVID-19. Deeply sampled blood TCRbeta repertoires from subjects exposed to, actively infected with, or recovered from COVID-19 were included in the dataset. The samples were drawn from the first 160 participants of the ongoing ImmuneRACE study and from under 1,500 subjects provided by 6 global collaborators. The repertoires were released in a freely available public database meant as a resource for research on the immune response to SARS-CoV-2. Where available, HLA class I and class II types were obtained from metadata supplied by the sample provider rather than from assay-based typing. The material from the prospective study consisted of cDNA or gDNA derived from T cells, B-cell-depleted T cells, or PBMCs. Sample metadata almost always included a de-identified subject ID, COVID-19 status, age in years and sex. Overall study results and their limits: The quantity of clinical and demographic metadata differed by source and by participant and was supplied without curation.

Each collaborating institution followed its own protocols to collect whole blood in K2EDTA tubes. For TCRbeta analysis, collaborators shipped samples in one of three forms: frozen whole blood, isolated PBMCs, or DNA extracted from either of those sample types. Notes on this clone: Its recognized antigen is unknown. Base qualities are not at hand, and no much larger clone is one base apart.

TCRbeta CDR3 regions were amplified from genomic DNA by means of the immunoSEQ Assay, a bias-controlled multiplex PCR. The study's processing was this. Within the assay, amplification of reference gene primers was used to estimate how many nucleated cells each sample contained. Sequence reads were collapsed and filtered to measure the absolute abundance of every unique TCRbeta CDR3 rearrangement. For each sample, productive Simpson clonality was calculated as the square root of Simpson's diversity index over productive rearrangements. Drawn from immuneACCESS, this table holds only the in-frame rearrangements with V and J called that TCRdb kept. Clones are partly lost; checked studies trace under half to an unresolved V gene and leave the rest unexplained. V, J and clone size are taken as reported in that table, and D and trimming were inferred from the DNA itself. The sample contains 85,000 to 130,000 clones, 84% of them found a single time. The ten largest clonotypes hold 26% of the sample.

V is pruned by 0 bases and J by 5 bases, leaving 1 base of the junction without a gene match. Via the germline V gene (reference sequence), CDR1 is LGHDT and CDR2 YNNKEL. From the cysteine through the phenylalanine, the CDR3 covers 14 amino acids. The kept DNA is CDR3 alone, 42 bases in frame from the first base. Sequencing used peripheral blood. This clonotype was sampled from a man between 60 and 75 years old with acute or convalescent COVID-19. The chain is assembled from TRBV3-1 (or the pseudogene TRBV3-2) and TRBJ2-1, and 7 junctional nucleotides match TRBD2. The bases read TGTGCCAGCAGCCAAGACCTAGCGGACAATGAGCAGTTCTTC. Translated, it reads CASSQDLADNEQFF.